These 32 T cell receptor beta chains share one sample of origin, sequenced in a study of T cells in Graves' hyperthyroidism and ophthalmopathy. RNA transcripts provided the source from which TCR beta CDR3 regions were amplified. TCR CDR3 regions were first amplified by RT-PCR with HTBI primers. MiXCR, run by TCRdb on the multiplex PCR reads, gives a single entry per CDR3 protein. Of 600,000 to 750,000 distinct CDR3 sequences in the sample, 15% to 20% were seen once. Sequenced input: blood. The source of these receptors is a man aged 50-59 years with Graves' hyperthyroidism.

V gene TRBV20-1 combines with J gene TRBJ2-7, with 10 bases that match TRBD2. The CDR3 extends over 15 amino acids. Germline lookup yields CDR1 DFQATT and CDR2 SNEGSKA (reference sequence). V lost 0 bases, J lost 7 bases, and 9 bases stayed unmatched. CDR3 coding DNA: TGCAGTGCTAGAGATCTCCTAGCGGGAGATAGGGAGCAGTACTTC. It yields the protein CSARDLLAGDREQYF.

This clonotype showed up many times. The chain couples TRBV30 to TRBJ2-1; D remains unclear. The CDR3 loop spans 12 amino acids. The germline CDR1 and CDR2 sequences are GTSNPN and SVGIG (reference sequence). The V and J ends lost 0 bases and 3 bases respectively, with 3 bases between them. DNA for the CDR3: TGTGCCTGGAGTGTACACTACAATGAGCAGTTCTTC. Its translation is CAWSVHYNEQFF.

Remarks on this clonotype: The CDR3 does not close with the conserved phenylalanine or tryptophan, likely indicating a read error. The genes are TRBV6-1 and TRBJ1-2; TRBD1 matches at 7 bases. Germline trimming cut 5 bases from V and 4 bases from J; bases unmatched to any gene: 7. The CDR3 runs 14 residues. CDR1 and CDR2 from the germline V gene are MNHNS and SASEGT. DNA for the CDR3: TGTGCCAGCAGTCACATGACAGGGACCTATGGCTACACCCTC. Its protein product is CASSHMTGTYGYTL.

The chain couples TRBV6-2 or TRBV6-3 to TRBJ2-3; D is tentatively TRBD1 or TRBD2 (5 bases each). The CDR3 runs to 15 residues. CDR1 and CDR2 from the germline V gene are MNHEY and SVGEGT. Between the trimmed V and J ends, which lost 6 bases and 2 bases, there was a span of 15 bases. The CDR3 sequence: CASSPAGTYTDTQYF. CDR3 in DNA: TGTGCCAGCAGCCCCGCCGGGACCTACACAGATACGCAGTATTTT.

This rearrangement joins TRBV7-3 to TRBJ2-3, with 7 bases lining up with TRBD2. V was clipped by 4 bases and J by 2 bases; unmatched bases: 12. CDR3 length equals 17 residues. Germline V gene lookup returns CDR1 SGHTA and CDR2 FQGTGA. DNA for the CDR3: TGTGCCAGCAGCTCCAGCGGGGCGGGAGACGACACAGATACGCAGTATTTT. Translating it yields CASSSSGAGDDTDTQYF.

This clonotype was seen at least ten times. The chain has TRBV10-3 and TRBJ1-1; no firm D call. The CDR3 loop spans 13 amino acids. Per the germline V gene, CDR1 is ENHRY and CDR2 is SYGVKD. The V end lost 4 bases, the J end lost 1 base, and 7 bases lay between the germline ends. Here the CDR3 reads CAISVGGNTEAFF. CDR3 coding DNA: TGTGCCATCAGTGTTGGTGGGAACACTGAAGCTTTCTTT.

About this clonotype itself: A much bigger clone sits one base away, suggesting this may be a read error. V is TRBV29-1 and J is TRBJ1-1; D not certain. The CDR3 covers 13 residues. V was trimmed by 7 bases and J by 3 bases, leaving 15 bases between them. Germline CDR1 is SQVTM and CDR2 is ANQGSEA. The CDR3 reads CSAGRQMDTEAFF. The DNA for the CDR3 is TGCAGCGCTGGGAGACAAATGGACACTGAAGCTTTCTTT. The variable domain in full, completed from reference TRBV29-1 and TRBJ1-1, reads SAVISQKPSRDICQRGTSLTIQCQVDSQVTMMFWYRQQPGQSLTLIATANQGSEATYESGFVIDKFPISRPNLTFSTLTVSNMSPEDSSIYLCSAGRQMDTEAFFGQGTRLTVV.

The chain recombines TRBV30 with TRBJ2-7; 11 bases are a match to TRBD1. J was trimmed by 3 bases and V by 3 bases; bases with no gene match: 7. Per germline, CDR1 GTSNPN and CDR2 SVGIG (reference sequence). The CDR3 totals 15 residues. The CDR3 region is CAWSFGQGAFYEQYF. In DNA form, the CDR3 reads TGTGCCTGGAGCTTTGGACAGGGGGCCTTCTACGAGCAGTACTTC.

This clonotype was detected only a few times. The chain combines TRBV10-3 with TRBJ2-1; a weak D match, TRBD1 (5 bases). The CDR3 is made up of 13 amino acids. V lost 7 bases to trimming and J lost 6 bases, with 13 bases between them. Germline V gene sequence: CDR1 ENHRY, CDR2 SYGVKD. CDR3 protein: CAITPDQGNEQFF. CDR3 DNA: TGTGCCATCACCCCGGACCAGGGCAATGAGCAGTTCTTC.

There are a few counts of this clonotype. The chain combines TRBV7-3 with TRBJ2-1; 10 bases agree with TRBD2. The J segment lost 9 bases and the V segment lost 0 bases, leaving 8 bases of the junction unmatched. The length of the CDR3 is 16 residues. Germline CDR1 SGHTA, CDR2 FQGTGA. The CDR3: CASSLTSPSGRGEQFF. In DNA, the CDR3 is TGTGCCAGCAGCTTAACGTCCCCTAGCGGGAGAGGTGAGCAGTTCTTC.

This clonotype was recorded at least ten times. V and J are TRBV28 and TRBJ2-7; 13 positions match TRBD2. The junction had 9 bases not matched to a gene; V was cut back by 5 bases and J by 2 bases. The CDR3 is 17 amino acids. Per the germline V gene, CDR1 is MDHEN and CDR2 is SYDVKM. Here the CDR3 reads CASSPGTSGISAYEQYF. The CDR3 bases are TGTGCCAGCAGTCCCGGGACTAGCGGGATTTCGGCCTACGAGCAGTACTTC.

This clonotype was seen many times. The gene calls are TRBV28 and TRBJ2-7, with D possibly matching TRBD1 (7 bases). Trimming cost V 1 base and J 5 bases, with 12 bases left between them. Germline V CDR1 and CDR2: MDHEN, SYDVKM. This CDR3 has 14 amino acids. Here the CDR3 DNA reads TGTGCCAGCAGTTTATCCACCAGGGGGGACGAGCAGTACTTC. Its translation is CASSLSTRGDEQYF. The full variable domain, in which reference TRBV28 and TRBJ2-7 provide the parts outside the CDR3, is DVKVTQSSRYLVKRTGEKVFLECVQDMDHENMFWYRQDPGLGLRLIYFSYDVKMKEKGDIPEGYSVSREKKERFSLILESASTNQTSMYLCASSLSTRGDEQYFGPGTRLTVT.

The chain uses TRBV20-1 and TRBJ2-1; D may be TRBD2 (6 bases). The CDR3 extends over 13 amino acids. The germline CDR1 and CDR2 sequences are DFQATT and SNEGSKA (reference sequence). Deletions cut 4 bases from V and 5 bases from J, with 12 bases between. CDR3 protein: CSAKSPSDNEQFF. CDR3 nucleotide sequence: TGCAGTGCTAAATCTCCTAGCGACAATGAGCAGTTCTTC.

This clonotype has more than one count but fewer than ten. The chain is built from TRBV4-3 and TRBJ1-1; D gene ambiguous. V was shortened by 5 bases and J by 1 base, with 8 bases between the two germline ends. Germline V gene sequence: CDR1 LGHNA, CDR2 YSLEER. The CDR3 runs to 13 residues. CDR3 residues: CASSARRNTEAFF. CDR3 nucleotides: TGCGCCAGCAGCGCTAGGAGGAACACTGAAGCTTTCTTT.

V is TRBV5-1 and J is TRBJ2-6; D may correspond to TRBD1 or TRBD2 (5 bases each). This CDR3 is built from 15 residues. V lost 4 bases to trimming and J lost 2 bases, with 10 bases between them. The germline CDR1 and CDR2 sequences are SGHRS and YFSETQ. The CDR3 sequence: CASSLVGPGANVLTF. The CDR3, as DNA: TGCGCCAGCAGCCTCGTGGGACCTGGGGCCAACGTCCTGACTTTC.

The chain recombines TRBV7-6 with TRBJ2-1; 8 bases line up with TRBD2. V lost 1 base, J lost 5 bases, and 4 bases stayed unmatched. Germline values: CDR1 SGHVS, CDR2 FNYEAQ. The CDR3 is 15 amino acids. The chain's CDR3 is CASSLVASGHNEQFF. CDR3 coding DNA: TGTGCCAGCAGCTTAGTTGCTAGCGGGCACAATGAGCAGTTCTTC.

This clonotype was counted ten times or more. The V gene is TRBV5-1, the J gene TRBJ1-1, with a weak D call TRBD1 (5 bases). The germline V gene encodes CDR1 SGHRS and CDR2 YFSETQ. CDR3 length equals 14 residues. Trimming took 9 bases from V and 4 from J, leaving 19 bases between them. DNA of the CDR3: TGCGCCACCGCTCCTCAGGGAGGGACCACTGAAGCTTTCTTT. Protein product: CATAPQGGTTEAFF.

This clonotype was recorded a few times. In DNA, the CDR3 is TGCAGTGCTGCCGGGCAGGGGATCATGAACACTGAAGCTTTCTTT. Its translation: CSAAGQGIMNTEAFF. This rearrangement joins TRBV20-1 to TRBJ1-1, with D possibly TRBD1 on 6 matching bases. There are 15 residues in the CDR3. V was shortened by 5 bases and J by 0 bases, with 16 bases between the two germline ends. Germline assignment: CDR1 DFQATT and CDR2 SNEGSKA (reference sequence).

The chain has TRBV10-1 and TRBJ2-2; maybe TRBD1 (6 bases). In germline, CDR1 is WNHNN, CDR2 SYGVQD (reference sequence). This CDR3 has 15 residues. V lost 2 bases and J lost 4, with 11 bases in between. The CDR3 nucleotides read TGCGCCAGCAGTGAGGCAGGGGTGGCCACCGGGGAGCTGTTTTTT. As protein: CASSEAGVATGELFF.

Remarks on this clonotype: A read error may explain this, as a much larger clone is one base away. The chain combines TRBV19 with TRBJ1-1, with D uncertain. Looked up from germline, CDR1 is LNHDA and CDR2 is SQIVND (reference sequence). The CDR3 length is 13 residues. Trimming cost V 7 bases and J 4 bases, with 13 bases left between them. CDR3 sequence reads: CASIQTYTTEAFF. CDR3 nucleotide sequence: TGTGCCAGTATCCAGACCTATACCACTGAAGCTTTCTTT. The full variable domain, in which reference TRBV19 and TRBJ1-1 provide the parts outside the CDR3, is DGGITQSPKYLFRKEGQNVTLSCEQNLNHDAMYWYRQDPGQGLRLIYYSQIVNDFQKGDIAEGYSVSREKKESFPLTVTSAQKNPTAFYLCASIQTYTTEAFFGQGTRLTVV.

In its sample, this clonotype was seen a few times. This chain uses TRBV19 with TRBJ2-1; 7 nucleotides match TRBD2. The CDR3 has 15 residues. Germline lookup yields CDR1 LNHDA and CDR2 SQIVND (reference sequence). Trimming cost V 1 base and J 3 bases; bases outside gene matches: 3. CDR3 in DNA: TGTGCCAGTAGTATAGCCGGGACTATCTACAATGAGCAGTTCTTC. Its translation is CASSIAGTIYNEQFF.

This clonotype was seen ten or more times. The chain is built from TRBV9 and TRBJ2-5; 10 nucleotides agree with TRBD1. The CDR3 loop spans 15 amino acids. The germline CDR1 and CDR2 sequences are SGDLS and YYNGEE. Trimming took 3 bases from V and 1 from J; bases not matched to a gene: 3. In nucleotides, the CDR3 is TGTGCCAGCAGCGGGGGGACAGGGGTCCAAGAGACCCAGTACTTC. Translation: CASSGGTGVQETQYF.

This clonotype was observed many times. The CDR3 sequence is CASSLERGVADTQYF. In DNA, the CDR3 is TGTGCCAGCAGCCTCGAACGGGGGGTCGCAGATACGCAGTATTTT. V and J are TRBV7-2 and TRBJ2-3; 7 bases are a match to TRBD2. Trimming cost V 5 bases and J 4 bases; bases outside gene matches: 9. CDR1 is SGHTA, CDR2 FQGNSA, per germline. This CDR3 comprises 15 residues.

V gene TRBV10-1 combines with J gene TRBJ2-3; D may be TRBD2 (5 bases). CDR3 length: 14 residues. Germline-derived CDR1 and CDR2 are WNHNN and SYGVQD (reference sequence). Trimming shortened V by 4 bases and J by 2 bases, and 10 bases separated the two germline ends. The CDR3 bases are TGCGCCAGCAGTGCCAACGGGAACACAGATACGCAGTATTTT. Translation: CASSANGNTDTQYF.

A word on this clonotype: One end of the junction varies from germline; a read error may be responsible. The CDR3 nucleotides are TGTGCCGGCAGTTTAAGGGTGGGGAAGCCCCAGCATTTT. It codes for CAGSLRVGKPQHF. The rearrangement links TRBV27 to TRBJ1-5; D remains ambiguous. CDR3 size: 13 residues. CDR1 and CDR2 (germline): MNHEY, SMNVEV (reference sequence).

In its sample, this clonotype was seen many times. The gene calls are TRBV12-3 or TRBV12-4 and TRBJ1-1; tentatively, D is TRBD1 (5 bases). The CDR3 contains 15 residues. V shed 6 bases and J shed 0 bases, with 14 bases lying between them. CDR3 sequence: CASRPTGLVNTEAFF. The CDR3, as DNA: TGTGCCAGCAGGCCTACAGGACTAGTGAACACTGAAGCTTTCTTT.

The genes are TRBV7-9 and TRBJ2-3; 7 bases map to TRBD1. The CDR3 covers 16 residues. Germline CDR1 and CDR2: SEHNR and FQNEAQ (reference sequence). V was clipped by 4 bases and J by 2 bases; unmatched bases: 9. CDR3 coding DNA: TGTGCCAGCAGCTCGACAGGGAATTACCACACAGATACGCAGTATTTT. Translation gives CASSSTGNYHTDTQYF.

This clonotype showed up many times. V is TRBV28 and J is TRBJ2-2, with D unclear. CDR3 length: 15 amino acids. Trimming took 1 base from V and 0 from J, leaving 6 bases between them. Germline V gives CDR1 MDHEN, CDR2 SYDVKM. In nucleotides, the CDR3 is TGTGCCAGCAGTTTATTATCTGCGAACACCGGGGAGCTGTTTTTT. It translates to CASSLLSANTGELFF. Combining the CDR3 with reference TRBV28 and TRBJ2-2 gives the whole variable domain DVKVTQSSRYLVKRTGEKVFLECVQDMDHENMFWYRQDPGLGLRLIYFSYDVKMKEKGDIPEGYSVSREKKERFSLILESASTNQTSMYLCASSLLSANTGELFFGEGSRLTVL.

This clonotype was picked up many times. The chain employs TRBV20-1 and TRBJ2-7; 13 bases fit TRBD2. V trimming: 6 bases; J trimming: 3 bases; junction bases outside the gene matches: 11. The CDR3 loop spans 16 amino acids. Germline V lookup: CDR1 DFQATT, CDR2 SNEGSKA (reference sequence). CDR3 DNA sequence: TGCAGTGCACCAGGCTGGACTAGCGGGAGTATCTACGAGCAGTACTTC. Residues: CSAPGWTSGSIYEQYF.

This clonotype occurred many times. This chain links TRBV28 with TRBJ2-7; D tentatively reads TRBD1 or TRBD2 (5 bases each). V was shortened by 2 bases and J by 0 bases, with 8 bases between the two germline ends. Germline CDR1 is MDHEN and CDR2 is SYDVKM. CDR3 size: 14 residues. CDR3 coding DNA: TGTGCCAGCAGTTTAGGGGGATTCTCCTACGAGCAGTACTTC. Translating gives CASSLGGFSYEQYF.

This clonotype has a handful of counts. This sequence joins TRBV28 and TRBJ1-4; D is perhaps TRBD1 (5 bases). Germline-derived CDR1 and CDR2 are MDHEN and SYDVKM. The CDR3 extends over 13 amino acids. The V end lost 6 bases, the J end lost 9 bases, and 14 bases lay between the germline ends. The CDR3 spells CASSPGAVQKLFF. DNA for the CDR3: TGTGCCAGCAGCCCCGGGGCAGTCCAAAAACTGTTTTTT.

This CDR3 reads CASSVKRRGRARDEQFF. The CDR3 DNA sequence: TGTGCCAGCAGCGTAAAGCGTCGCGGGAGGGCTCGGGATGAGCAGTTCTTC. The chain carries TRBV13 and TRBJ2-1; 9 positions match TRBD2. Looked up from germline, CDR1 is PRHDT and CDR2 is FYEKMQ (reference sequence). Trimming took 5 bases from V and 8 from J; bases not matched to a gene: 16. The CDR3 runs 17 residues.